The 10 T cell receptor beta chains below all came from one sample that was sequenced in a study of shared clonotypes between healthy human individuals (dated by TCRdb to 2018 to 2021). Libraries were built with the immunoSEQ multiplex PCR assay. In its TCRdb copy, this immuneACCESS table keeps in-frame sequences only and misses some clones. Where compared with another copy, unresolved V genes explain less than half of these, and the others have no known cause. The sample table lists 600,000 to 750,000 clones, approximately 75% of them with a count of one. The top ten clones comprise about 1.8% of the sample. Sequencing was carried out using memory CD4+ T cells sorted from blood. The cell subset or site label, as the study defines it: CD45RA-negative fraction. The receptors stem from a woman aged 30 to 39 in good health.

The CDR3 sequence: CASRKRETRTDTQYF. As DNA, the CDR3 is TGTGCCAGCAGAAAGCGGGAGACGAGGACAGATACGCAGTATTTT. The V gene is TRBV27, the J gene TRBJ2-3; 8 bases are a match to TRBD2. The CDR3 length is 15 residues. Germline values: CDR1 MNHEY, CDR2 SMNVEV (reference sequence). With 6 bases clipped from V and 3 bases from J, the junction kept 8 bases outside the gene matches.

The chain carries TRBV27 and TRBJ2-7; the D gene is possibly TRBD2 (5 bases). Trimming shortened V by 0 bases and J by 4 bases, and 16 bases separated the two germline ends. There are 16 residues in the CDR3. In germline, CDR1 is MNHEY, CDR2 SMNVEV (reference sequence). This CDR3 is CASSLSGPGNGYEQYF. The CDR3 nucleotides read TGTGCCAGCAGTTTATCGGGCCCCGGGAATGGGTACGAGCAGTACTTC.

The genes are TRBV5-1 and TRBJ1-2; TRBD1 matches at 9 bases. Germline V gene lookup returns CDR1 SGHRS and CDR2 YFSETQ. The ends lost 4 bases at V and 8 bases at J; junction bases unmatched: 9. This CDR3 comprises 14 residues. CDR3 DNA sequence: TGCGCCAGCAGCCTGGGGGACAGGGTCAGCGGCTACACCTTC. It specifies CASSLGDRVSGYTF.

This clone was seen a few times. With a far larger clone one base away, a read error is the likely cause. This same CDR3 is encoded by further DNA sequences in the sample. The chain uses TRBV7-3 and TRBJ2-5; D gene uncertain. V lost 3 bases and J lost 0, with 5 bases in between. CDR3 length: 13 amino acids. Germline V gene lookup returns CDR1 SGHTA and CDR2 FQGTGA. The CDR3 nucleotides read TGTGCCAGCAGCTTGGGCTACCAAGAGACCCAGTACTTC. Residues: CASSLGYQETQYF. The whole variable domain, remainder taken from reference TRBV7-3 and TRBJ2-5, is GAGVSQTPSNKVTEKGKYVELRCDPISGHTALYWYRQSLGQGPEFLIYFQGTGAADDSGLPNDRFFAVRPEGSVSTLKIQRTERGDSAVYLCASSLGYQETQYFGPGTRLLVL.

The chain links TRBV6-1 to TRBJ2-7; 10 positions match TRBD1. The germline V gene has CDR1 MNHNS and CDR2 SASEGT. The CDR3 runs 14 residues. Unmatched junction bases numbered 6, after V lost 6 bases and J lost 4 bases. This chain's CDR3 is CASRETGGRYEQYF. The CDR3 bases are TGTGCCAGCAGAGAGACAGGGGGCAGGTACGAGCAGTACTTC.

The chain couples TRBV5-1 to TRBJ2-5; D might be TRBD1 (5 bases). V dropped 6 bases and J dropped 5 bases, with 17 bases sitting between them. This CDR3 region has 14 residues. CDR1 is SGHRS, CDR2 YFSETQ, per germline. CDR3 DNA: TGCGCCAGCACACAGGTAGACCTTGGGGAGACCCAGTACTTC. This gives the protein CASTQVDLGETQYF.

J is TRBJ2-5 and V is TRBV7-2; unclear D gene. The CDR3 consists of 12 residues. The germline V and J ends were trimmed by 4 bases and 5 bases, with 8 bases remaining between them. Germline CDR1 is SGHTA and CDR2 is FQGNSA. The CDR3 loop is CASSYYGETQYF. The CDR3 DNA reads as TGTGCCAGCAGCTATTACGGTGAGACCCAGTACTTC.

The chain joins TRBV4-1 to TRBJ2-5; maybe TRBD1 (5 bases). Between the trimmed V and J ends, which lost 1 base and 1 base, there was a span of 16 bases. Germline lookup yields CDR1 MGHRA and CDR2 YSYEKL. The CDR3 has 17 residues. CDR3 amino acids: CASSQAKPDTFQETQYF. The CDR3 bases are TGCGCCAGCAGCCAAGCTAAACCGGACACCTTCCAAGAGACCCAGTACTTC.

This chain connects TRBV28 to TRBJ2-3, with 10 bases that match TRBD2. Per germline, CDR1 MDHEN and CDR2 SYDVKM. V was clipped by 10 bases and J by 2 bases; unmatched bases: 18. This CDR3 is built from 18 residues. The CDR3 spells CATHGASGSKGFTDTQYF. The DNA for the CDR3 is TGTGCCACTCACGGGGCTAGCGGGAGTAAGGGGTTCACAGATACGCAGTATTTT.

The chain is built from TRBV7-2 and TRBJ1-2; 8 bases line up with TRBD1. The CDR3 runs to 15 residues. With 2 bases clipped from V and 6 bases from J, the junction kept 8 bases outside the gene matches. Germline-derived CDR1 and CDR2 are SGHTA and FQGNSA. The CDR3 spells CASSLMQGAPNGYTF. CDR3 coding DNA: TGTGCCAGCAGCTTAATGCAGGGGGCTCCGAATGGCTACACCTTC. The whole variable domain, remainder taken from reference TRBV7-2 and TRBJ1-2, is GAGVSQSPSNKVTEKGKDVELRCDPISGHTALYWYRQSLGQGLEFLIYFQGNSAPDKSGLPSDRFSAERTGGSVSTLTIQRTQQEDSAVYLCASSLMQGAPNGYTFGSGTRLTVV.